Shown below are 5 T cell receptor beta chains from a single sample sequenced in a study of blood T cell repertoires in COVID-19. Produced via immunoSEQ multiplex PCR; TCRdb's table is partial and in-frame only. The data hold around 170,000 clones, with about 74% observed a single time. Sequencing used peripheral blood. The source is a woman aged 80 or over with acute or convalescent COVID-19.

This chain's CDR3 is CASSQAPPQGGYGYTF. The CDR3 coding sequence is TGTGCCAGCAGCCAAGCCCCCCCGCAGGGGGGCTATGGCTACACCTTC. The chain recombines TRBV3-1 (or the pseudogene TRBV3-2) with TRBJ1-2, with 7 bases that match TRBD1. The V gene's germline CDR1 is LGHDT and CDR2 YNNKEL (reference sequence). The V and J ends lost 1 base and 4 bases, in that order; junction bases with no gene match: 9. This CDR3 region has 16 residues.

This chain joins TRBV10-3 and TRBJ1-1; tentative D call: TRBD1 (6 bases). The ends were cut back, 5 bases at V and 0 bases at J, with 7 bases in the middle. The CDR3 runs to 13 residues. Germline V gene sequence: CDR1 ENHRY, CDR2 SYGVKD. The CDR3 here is CAISPGVNTEAFF. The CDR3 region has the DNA TGTGCCATCAGTCCAGGGGTGAACACTGAAGCTTTCTTT.

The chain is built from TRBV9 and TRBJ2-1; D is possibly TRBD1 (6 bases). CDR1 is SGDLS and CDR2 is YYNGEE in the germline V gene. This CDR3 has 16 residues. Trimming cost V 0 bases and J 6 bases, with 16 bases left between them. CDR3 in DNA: TGTGCCAGCAGCGTAGAAGGGCAGGGGAGCGGCAATGAGCAGTTCTTC. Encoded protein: CASSVEGQGSGNEQFF. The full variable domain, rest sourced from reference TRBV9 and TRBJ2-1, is DSGVTQTPKHLITATGQRVTLRCSPRSGDLSVYWYQQSLDQGLQFLIQYYNGEERAKGNILERFSAQQFPDLHSELNLSSLELGDSALYFCASSVEGQGSGNEQFFGPGTRLTVL.

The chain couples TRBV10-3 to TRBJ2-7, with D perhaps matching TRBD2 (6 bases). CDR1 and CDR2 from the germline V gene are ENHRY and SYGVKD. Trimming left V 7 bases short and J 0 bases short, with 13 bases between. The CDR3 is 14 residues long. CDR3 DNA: TGTGCCATCACGGGGGAGGTATCCTCCTACGAGCAGTACTTC. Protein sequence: CAITGEVSSYEQYF.

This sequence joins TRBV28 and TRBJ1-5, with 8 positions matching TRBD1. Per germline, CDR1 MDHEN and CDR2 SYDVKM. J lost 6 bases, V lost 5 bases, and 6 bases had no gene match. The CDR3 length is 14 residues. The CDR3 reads CASSIGQGGQPQHF. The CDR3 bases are TGTGCCAGCAGTATCGGACAGGGCGGTCAGCCCCAGCATTTT.